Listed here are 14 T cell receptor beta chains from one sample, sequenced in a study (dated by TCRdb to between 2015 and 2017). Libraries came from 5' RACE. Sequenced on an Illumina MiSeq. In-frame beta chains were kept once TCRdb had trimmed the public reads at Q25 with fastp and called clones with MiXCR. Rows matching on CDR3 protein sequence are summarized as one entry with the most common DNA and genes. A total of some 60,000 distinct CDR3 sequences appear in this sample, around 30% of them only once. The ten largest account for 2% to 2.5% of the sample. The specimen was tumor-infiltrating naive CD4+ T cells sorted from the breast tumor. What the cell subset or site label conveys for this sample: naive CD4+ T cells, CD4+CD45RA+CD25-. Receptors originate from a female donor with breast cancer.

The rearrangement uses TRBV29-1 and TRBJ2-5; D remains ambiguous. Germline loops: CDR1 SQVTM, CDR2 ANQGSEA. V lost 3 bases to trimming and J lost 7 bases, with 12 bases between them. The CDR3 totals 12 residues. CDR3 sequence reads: CSVEWGSGTQYF. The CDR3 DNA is TGCAGCGTTGAGTGGGGATCGGGGACCCAGTACTTC.

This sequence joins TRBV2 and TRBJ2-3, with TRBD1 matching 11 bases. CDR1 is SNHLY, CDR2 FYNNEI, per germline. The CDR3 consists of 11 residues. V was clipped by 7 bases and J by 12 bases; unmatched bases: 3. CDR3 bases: TGTGCCAGCAATGGACAGGGGGCTCAGTATTTT. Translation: CASNGQGAQYF.

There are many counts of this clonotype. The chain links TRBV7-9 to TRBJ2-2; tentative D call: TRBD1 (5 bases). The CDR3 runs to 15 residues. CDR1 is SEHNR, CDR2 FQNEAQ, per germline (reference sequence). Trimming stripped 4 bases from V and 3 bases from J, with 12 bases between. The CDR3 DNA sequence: TGTGCCAGCAGCTCCTCCGACAGATACACCGGGGAGCTGTTTTTT. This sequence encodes CASSSSDRYTGELFF.

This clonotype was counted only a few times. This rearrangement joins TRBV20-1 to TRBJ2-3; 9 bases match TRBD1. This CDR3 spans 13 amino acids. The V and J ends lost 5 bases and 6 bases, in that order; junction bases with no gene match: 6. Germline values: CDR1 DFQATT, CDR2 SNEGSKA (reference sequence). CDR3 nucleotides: TGCAGTGCTTCCGGGACAGGGATGGATACGCAGTATTTT. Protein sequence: CSASGTGMDTQYF.

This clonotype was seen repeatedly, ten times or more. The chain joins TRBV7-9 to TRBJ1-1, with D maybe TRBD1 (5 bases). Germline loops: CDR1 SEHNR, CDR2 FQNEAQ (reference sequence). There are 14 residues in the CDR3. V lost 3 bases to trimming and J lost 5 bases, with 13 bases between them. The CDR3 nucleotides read TGTGCCAGCAGCTTTCGGGGGACTTGGACTGAAGCTTTCTTT. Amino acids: CASSFRGTWTEAFF.

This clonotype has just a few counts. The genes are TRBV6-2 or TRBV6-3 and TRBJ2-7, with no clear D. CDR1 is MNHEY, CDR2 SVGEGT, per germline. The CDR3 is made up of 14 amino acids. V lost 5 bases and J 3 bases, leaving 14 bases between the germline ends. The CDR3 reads CASSHLPHDYEQYF. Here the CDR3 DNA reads TGTGCCAGCAGTCACCTCCCTCACGACTACGAGCAGTACTTC.

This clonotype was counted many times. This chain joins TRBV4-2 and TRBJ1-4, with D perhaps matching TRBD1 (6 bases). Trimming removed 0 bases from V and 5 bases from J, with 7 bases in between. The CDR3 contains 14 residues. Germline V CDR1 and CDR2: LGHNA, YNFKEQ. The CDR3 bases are TGTGCCAGCAGCCAAGAACAGGGAAATGAAAAACTGTTTTTT. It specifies CASSQEQGNEKLFF.

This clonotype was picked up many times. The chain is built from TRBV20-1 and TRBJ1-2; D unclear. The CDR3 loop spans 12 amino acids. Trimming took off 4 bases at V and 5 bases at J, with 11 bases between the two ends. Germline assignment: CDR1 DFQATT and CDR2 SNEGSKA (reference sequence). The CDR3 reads CSAIYPPYGYTF. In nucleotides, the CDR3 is TGCAGTGCTATCTACCCCCCATATGGCTACACCTTC.

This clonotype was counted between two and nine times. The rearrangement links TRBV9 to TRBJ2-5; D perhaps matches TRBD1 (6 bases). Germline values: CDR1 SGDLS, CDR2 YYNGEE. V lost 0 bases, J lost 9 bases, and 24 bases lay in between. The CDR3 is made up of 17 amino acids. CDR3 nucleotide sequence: TGTGCCAGCAGCGTAGATGAGATAGCAGGAATTAAGGGGGCCCAGTACTTC. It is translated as CASSVDEIAGIKGAQYF.

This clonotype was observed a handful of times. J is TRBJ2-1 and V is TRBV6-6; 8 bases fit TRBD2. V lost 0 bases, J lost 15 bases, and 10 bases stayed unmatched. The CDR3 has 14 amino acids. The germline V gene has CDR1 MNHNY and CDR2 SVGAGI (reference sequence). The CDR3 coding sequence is TGTGCCAGCAGTTACTCCGGGACTAGTGATAACCGGTTCTTC. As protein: CASSYSGTSDNRFF.

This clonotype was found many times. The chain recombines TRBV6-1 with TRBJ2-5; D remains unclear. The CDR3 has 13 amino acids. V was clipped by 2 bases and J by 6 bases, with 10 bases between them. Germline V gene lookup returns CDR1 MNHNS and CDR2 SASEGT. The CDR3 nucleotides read TGTGCCAGCAGTGAATTTGCCTACCAGACCCAGTACTTC. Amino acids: CASSEFAYQTQYF.

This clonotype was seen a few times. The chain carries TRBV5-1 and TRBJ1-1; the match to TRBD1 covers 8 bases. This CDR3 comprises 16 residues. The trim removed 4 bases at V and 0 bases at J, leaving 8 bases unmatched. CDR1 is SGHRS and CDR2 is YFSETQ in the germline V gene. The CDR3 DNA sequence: TGCGCCAGCAGCGCCGGACAGGGAAAAATGAACACTGAAGCTTTCTTT. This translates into CASSAGQGKMNTEAFF.

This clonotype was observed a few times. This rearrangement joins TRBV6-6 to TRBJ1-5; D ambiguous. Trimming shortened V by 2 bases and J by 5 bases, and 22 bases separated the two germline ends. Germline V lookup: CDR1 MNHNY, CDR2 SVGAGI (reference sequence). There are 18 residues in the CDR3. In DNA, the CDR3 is TGTGCCAGCAGTTACGGATCAGCGTTTTTGAGTTTATATCAGCCCCAGCATTTT. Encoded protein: CASSYGSAFLSLYQPQHF.

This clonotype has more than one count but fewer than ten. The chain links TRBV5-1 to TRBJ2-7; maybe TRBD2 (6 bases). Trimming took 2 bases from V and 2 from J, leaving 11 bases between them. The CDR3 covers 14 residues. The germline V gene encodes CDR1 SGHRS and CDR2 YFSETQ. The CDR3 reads CASSLGGATYEQYF. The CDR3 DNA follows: TGCGCCAGCAGCTTAGGCGGGGCAACCTACGAGCAGTACTTC.